The present entry profiles one TCR beta chain with its context. Trimming left V 8 bases short and J 2 bases short, with 13 bases between. The CDR3 loop spans 13 amino acids. Germline assignment: CDR1 MNHEY and CDR2 SMNVEV (reference sequence). Using immunoSEQ multiplex PCR, the repertoire was profiled, and TCRdb retains in-frame clones only, with some absent. The table has around 1.4 million clones, 97% to 99% seen once. The record originates from a study of shared clonotypes between healthy human individuals. This sequence was found in a young man in good health. The chain employs TRBV27 and TRBJ2-7; D gene uncertain. Sequences were obtained from naive CD4+ T cells sorted from blood. Subset described: CD45RA+ positively selected. CDR3 nucleotides: TGTGCCAGCGGTTGGCGATTTGCCTACGAGCAGTACTTC. Amino acids: CASGWRFAYEQYF.